A selection of T cell receptor beta chains follows, all from one sample in a study. TCRdb re-analysed the RT-PCR reads in MiXCR, keeping a single row per CDR3 protein. The sample lists about 700,000 distinct CDR3 sequences, approximately 14% occurring once. Sequencing used memory CD4+ T cells from blood. The receptor source for this set is a female donor in good health, serving as a healthy control. Both conserved end residues are part of each CDR3. A D gene is named only where the DNA matches it firmly. Clone size, where shown, is once, few, many, or a class for clones that have expanded.

>TRBJ1-5|.|TRBV12-3/TRBV12-4|many
TGTGCCAGCAGCAACGGGCAGCCCCAGCATTTT
CASSNGQPQHF
>TRBJ2-3|.|TRBV3-1|.
TGTGCCAGCAGCCAATTGGGTAGGGCAGATACGCAGTATTTT
CASSQLGRADTQYF
>TRBJ1-5|.|TRBV5-6|.
TGTGCCAGCAGCTTTCCCATCTTAATTCAGCCCCAGCATTTT
CASSFPILIQPQHF
>TRBJ1-2|.|TRBV15|.
TGTGCCACCAGCACGAGCCATCGGGGGGGAGGGACCTTC
CATSTSHRGGGTF
>TRBJ2-7|.|TRBV7-2|.
TGTGCCAGCAGCTTAGTTGAGGGAGTCCCCCACGAGCAGTACTTC
CASSLVEGVPHEQYF
>TRBJ2-1|.|TRBV12-3/TRBV12-4|few
TGTGCCAGCAGTTTCGCGGGGAAAGGGGAGCAGTTCTTC
CASSFAGKGEQFF
>TRBJ2-3|.|TRBV7-2|.
TGTGCCAGCAGCCGGACTTCCCGCACAGATACGCAGTATTTT
CASSRTSRTDTQYF
>TRBJ1-5|.|TRBV7-7|many
TGTGCTAGCAGCCCCGACATCAATCAGCCCCAGCATTTT
CASSPDINQPQHF
>TRBJ2-1|TRBD1|TRBV12-3/TRBV12-4|many
TGTGCCAGCAGTACCTCGACAGGGTACAATGAGCAGTTCTTC
CASSTSTGYNEQFF
>TRBJ1-5|.|TRBV5-8|.
TGTGCCAGCAGCTCGTTAGGGGGGCGCATAAGCAATCAGCCCCAGCATTTT
CASSSLGGRISNQPQHF
>TRBJ1-1|.|TRBV3-1|few
TGTGCCAGCAGCCAAGGTTACACCCGTGATACTGAAGCTTTCTTT
CASSQGYTRDTEAFF
>TRBJ2-3|.|TRBV7-8|.
TGTGCCAGCAGCTCCCGGGACGGGTGGGATACGCAGTATTTT
CASSSRDGWDTQYF
>TRBJ2-1|.|TRBV7-3|.
TGTGCCAGCAAAACTACACCCTTCTCCTACGAGCAGTTCTTC
CASKTTPFSYEQFF
>TRBJ2-5|.|TRBV7-2|many
TGTGCCAGCAGCTTAAATGCAGGGACCCAAGAGACCCAGTACTTC
CASSLNAGTQETQYF
>TRBJ1-4|TRBD1|TRBV4-3|few
TGCGCCAGCAGCCTAGGGACAGGGGGCAGGGCTAATGAAAAACTGTTTTTT
CASSLGTGGRANEKLFF
>TRBJ1-1|.|TRBV7-2|many
TGTGCCAGCAGCTTTGGTGCGGTTGGGACTGAAGCTTTCTTT
CASSFGAVGTEAFF
>TRBJ2-7|.|TRBV5-4|.
TGTGCCAGCACTCGACGGGGGACCGCCTACGAGCAGTACTTC
CASTRRGTAYEQYF
>TRBJ2-3|TRBD2|TRBV28|.
TGTGCCAGCACTTCCAGCGGGGGCGCGAGCACAGATACGCAGTATTTT
CASTSSGGASTDTQYF
>TRBJ1-1|.|TRBV6-2/TRBV6-3|few
TGTGCCAGCAGTTATCCAGGCGTGAACACTGAAGCTTTCTTT
CASSYPGVNTEAFF
>TRBJ2-1|TRBD2|TRBV6-2/TRBV6-3|.
TGTGCCAGCCGGGAGACTAGCGATGAGCAGTTCTTC
CASRETSDEQFF
>TRBJ2-5|TRBD1|TRBV4-3|many
TGCGCCAGCAGCCTGGGACAGAGAGAAGAGACCCAGTACTTC
CASSLGQREETQYF
>TRBJ1-2|.|TRBV6-1|few
TGTGCCAGCAAAGAGGGACCCTACTATGGCTACACCTTC
CASKEGPYYGYTF
>TRBJ2-1|TRBD2|TRBV5-1|.
TGCGCCAGCAGCTCCGGAGCTAGCGGGAACAATGAGCAGTTCTTC
CASSSGASGNNEQFF
>TRBJ2-5|.|TRBV7-6|many
TGTGCCAGCAGCTCCGGACCCGCTTGGGGGACCCAGTACTTC
CASSSGPAWGTQYF
>TRBJ1-2|.|TRBV6-5|few
TGTGCCAGCCAGAAGGGCAGGGGTTATGGCTACACCTTC
CASQKGRGYGYTF
>TRBJ1-5|TRBD1|TRBV6-1|few
TGTGCCAGCAGGAGAGGACAGGGCAATCAGCCCCAGCATTTT
CASRRGQGNQPQHF
>TRBJ2-3|.|TRBV24-1|few
TGTGCCACCAGTGAACCCACAGGGCCGGTCGCAGATACGCAGTATTTT
CATSEPTGPVADTQYF
>TRBJ1-5|.|TRBV19|.
TGTGCCAGTAGTATAGCCGGGGTCGTTAGCAATCAGCCCCAGCATTTT
CASSIAGVVSNQPQHF
>TRBJ2-1|TRBD2|TRBV12-3/TRBV12-4|many
TGTGCCAGCAGTCCCGTGCGGACTAGCAGCCGCCCCTTCAATGAGCAGTTCTTC
CASSPVRTSSRPFNEQFF
>TRBJ1-4|TRBD1|TRBV4-3|few
TGCGCCAGCAGCCAAGATCATAGGGCAGGGGGGACTAATGAAAAACTGTTTTTT
CASSQDHRAGGTNEKLFF
>TRBJ2-5|.|TRBV4-1|.
TGCGCCAGCAGCCAAGTAAACGGCAGGGGCCAAGAGACCCAGTACTTC
CASSQVNGRGQETQYF
>TRBJ2-3|TRBD1|TRBV20-1|few
TGCAGTGCGAGACAGGGGTCGGCAGATACGCAGTATTTT
CSARQGSADTQYF
>TRBJ2-1|TRBD2|TRBV20-1|few
TGCAGTGCTAACAAAAGGACTAGCGGGGTTGATGAGCAGTTCTTC
CSANKRTSGVDEQFF
>TRBJ2-3|.|TRBV20-1|few
TGCAGTGCTCCGAGCGCTAGCGCCGGCACAGATACGCAGTATTTT
CSAPSASAGTDTQYF
>TRBJ2-5|TRBD1|TRBV18|few
TGTGCCAGCTCACAGGGGGCATCGGGGCAAGAGACCCAGTACTTC
CASSQGASGQETQYF
>TRBJ1-5|.|TRBV20-1|.
TGCAGTGCTAGAGCACTCGATTCGTCCCAGCATTTT
CSARALDSSQHF
>TRBJ1-5|.|TRBV29-1|few
TGCAGCGCCTCAGAGGGGGTTGACCAGCCCCAGCATTTT
CSASEGVDQPQHF
>TRBJ2-3|.|TRBV6-5|many
TGTGCCAGCAGTTACTCGGGGGACGGGGCAGATACGCAGTATTTT
CASSYSGDGADTQYF
>TRBJ1-4|.|TRBV18|.
TGTGCCAGCTCACCGGCCTCGTGGGCAACTAATGAAAAACTGTTTTTT
CASSPASWATNEKLFF
>TRBJ2-4|TRBD2|TRBV20-1|few
TGCAGTGCTAGTGATGCTAGCGGGACCAAAAACATTCAGTACTTC
CSASDASGTKNIQYF
>TRBJ2-1|.|TRBV6-6|.
TGTGCCAGCAGTGGGATCATGGCGTTCTTC
CASSGIMAFF
>TRBJ1-2|.|TRBV4-2|.
TGTGCCAGCAGCCAAGATCAGACGGCGGGAAATAACTATGGCTACACCTTC
CASSQDQTAGNNYGYTF
>TRBJ2-7|TRBD1|TRBV27|many
TGTGCCAGCAGTCAGACTTGGGACAGCTACGAGCAGTACTTC
CASSQTWDSYEQYF
>TRBJ2-1|.|TRBV15|many
TGTGCCACCAGCAGAGCCCAGGGTCAAAATAACTTC
CATSRAQGQNNF
>TRBJ1-2|.|TRBV3-1|many
TGTGCCAGCAGCCAAGGGGGGGCGAACGACTATGGCTACACCTTC
CASSQGGANDYGYTF
>TRBJ1-6|TRBD1|TRBV6-1|few
TGTGCCAGCGCCCCCGGGACAGTGAATTCACCCCTCCACTTT
CASAPGTVNSPLHF
>TRBJ2-3|.|TRBV27|many
TGTGCCAGCAGGCCGAGGGGGGGCTTTGCGGTGATTTCTAGCACAGATACGCAGTATTTT
CASRPRGGFAVISSTDTQYF
>TRBJ1-5|.|TRBV18|many
TGTGCCAGCTCACCAGTTGGGGTGAGCAATCAGCCCCAGCATTTT
CASSPVGVSNQPQHF
>TRBJ2-3|TRBD2|TRBV10-1|few
TGCGCCAGCAGTAAGACTAGCGATCAAGCAGATACGCAGTATTTT
CASSKTSDQADTQYF
>TRBJ2-7|.|TRBV20-1|.
TGCAGTGCTATAGATCGGAGAGATATTGCCTACGAGCAGTACTTC
CSAIDRRDIAYEQYF
>TRBJ1-1|.|TRBV27|few
TGTGCCAGCAGCGACCATCGGAACACTGAAGCTTTCTTT
CASSDHRNTEAFF
>TRBJ2-2|.|TRBV6-4|.
TGTGCCAGCAGCCTACACAGGGTCTCCGGGGAGCTGTTTTTT
CASSLHRVSGELFF
>TRBJ1-1|TRBD1|TRBV3-1|many
TGTGCCAGCAGCCAAGGACAGGGTCGGGATGCTTTCTTT
CASSQGQGRDAFF
>TRBJ1-2|.|TRBV20-1|once
TGCAGTGCTGGGACGGTGCGGGGCTATGGCTACACCTTC
CSAGTVRGYGYTF
>TRBJ2-3|TRBD2|TRBV6-5|many
TGTGCCAGCGGTGATGCGGGAGGGTCAGATACGCAGTATTTT
CASGDAGGSDTQYF